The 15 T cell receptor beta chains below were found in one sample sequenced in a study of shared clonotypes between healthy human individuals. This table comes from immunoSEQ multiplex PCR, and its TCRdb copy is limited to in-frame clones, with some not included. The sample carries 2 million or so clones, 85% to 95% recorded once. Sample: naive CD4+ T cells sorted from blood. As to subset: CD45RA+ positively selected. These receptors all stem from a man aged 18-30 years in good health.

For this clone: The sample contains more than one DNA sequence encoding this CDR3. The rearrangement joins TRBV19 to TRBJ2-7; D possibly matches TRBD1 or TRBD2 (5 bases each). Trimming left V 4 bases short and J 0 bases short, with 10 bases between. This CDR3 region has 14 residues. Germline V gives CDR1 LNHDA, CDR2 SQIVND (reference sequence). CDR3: CASSTSGSSYEQYF. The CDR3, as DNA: TGTGCCAGTAGTACCTCAGGGAGCTCCTACGAGCAGTACTTC.

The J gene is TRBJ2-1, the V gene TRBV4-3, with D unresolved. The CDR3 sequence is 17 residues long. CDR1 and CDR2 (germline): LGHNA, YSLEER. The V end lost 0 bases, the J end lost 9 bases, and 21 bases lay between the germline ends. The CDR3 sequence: CASSQDPLGWWVGEQFF. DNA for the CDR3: TGCGCCAGCAGCCAAGATCCCTTAGGGTGGTGGGTCGGTGAGCAGTTCTTC.

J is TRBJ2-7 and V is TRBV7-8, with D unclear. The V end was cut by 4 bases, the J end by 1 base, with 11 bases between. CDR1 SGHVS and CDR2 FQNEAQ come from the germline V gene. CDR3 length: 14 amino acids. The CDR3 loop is CASSSMATSYEQYF. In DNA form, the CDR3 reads TGTGCCAGCAGCTCCATGGCCACTTCCTACGAGCAGTACTTC.

CDR3 protein: CASMRDSDNSPLHF. The CDR3 DNA is TGTGCCAGCATGCGGGACAGTGATAATTCACCCCTCCACTTT. The chain has TRBV9 and TRBJ1-6; 7 bases are shared with TRBD1. The germline V gene encodes CDR1 SGDLS and CDR2 YYNGEE. This CDR3 is 14 amino acids long. V was pared by 6 bases and J by 5 bases, with 5 bases of the junction left unmatched.

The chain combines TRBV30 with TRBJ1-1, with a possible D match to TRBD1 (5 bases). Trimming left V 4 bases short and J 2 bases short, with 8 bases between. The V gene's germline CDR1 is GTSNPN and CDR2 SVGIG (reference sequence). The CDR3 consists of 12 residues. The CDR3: CAWNRQNTEAFF. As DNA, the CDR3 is TGTGCCTGGAACAGGCAAAACACTGAAGCTTTCTTT.

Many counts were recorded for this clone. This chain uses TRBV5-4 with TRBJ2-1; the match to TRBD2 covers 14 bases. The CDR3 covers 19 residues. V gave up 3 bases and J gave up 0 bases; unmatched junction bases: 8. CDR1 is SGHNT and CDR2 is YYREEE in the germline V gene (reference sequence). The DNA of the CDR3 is TGTGCCAGCAGCTGGACTCCCGGGACTAGCGGGAGCTCCTACAATGAGCAGTTCTTC. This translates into CASSWTPGTSGSSYNEQFF.

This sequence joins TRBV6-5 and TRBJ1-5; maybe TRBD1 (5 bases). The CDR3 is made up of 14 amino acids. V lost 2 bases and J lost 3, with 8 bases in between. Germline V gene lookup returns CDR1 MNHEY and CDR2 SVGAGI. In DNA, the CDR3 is TGTGCCAGCAGTTACACAGGCCCCAATCAGCCCCAGCATTTT. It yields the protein CASSYTGPNQPQHF.

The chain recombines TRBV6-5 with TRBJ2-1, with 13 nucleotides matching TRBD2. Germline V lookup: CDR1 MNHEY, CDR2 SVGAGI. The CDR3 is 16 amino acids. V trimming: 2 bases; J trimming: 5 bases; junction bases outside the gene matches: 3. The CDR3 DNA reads TGTGCCAGCAGTTACATTGGGACTAGCGGGAACAATGAGCAGTTCTTC. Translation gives CASSYIGTSGNNEQFF.

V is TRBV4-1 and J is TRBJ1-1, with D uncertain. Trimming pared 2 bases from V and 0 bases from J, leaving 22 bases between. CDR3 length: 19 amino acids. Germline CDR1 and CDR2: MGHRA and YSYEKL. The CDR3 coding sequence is TGCGCCAGCAGCCAAAGATTGGAATCAGTGGACCAAATGAACACTGAAGCTTTCTTT. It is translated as CASSQRLESVDQMNTEAFF.

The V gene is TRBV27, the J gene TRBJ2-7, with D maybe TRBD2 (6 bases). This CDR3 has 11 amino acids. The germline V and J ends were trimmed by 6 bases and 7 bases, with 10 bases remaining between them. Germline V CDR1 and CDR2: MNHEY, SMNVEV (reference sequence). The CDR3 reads CASRRDGEQYF. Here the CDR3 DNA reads TGTGCCAGCAGGCGGGACGGAGAGCAGTACTTC.

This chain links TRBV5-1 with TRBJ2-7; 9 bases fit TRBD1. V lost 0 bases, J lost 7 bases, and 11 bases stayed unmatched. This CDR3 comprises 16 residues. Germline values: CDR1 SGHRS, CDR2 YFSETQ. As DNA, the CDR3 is TGCGCCAGCAGCTTGGCGAGCGGACAGGGGCCTGGGGAGCAGTACTTC. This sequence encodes CASSLASGQGPGEQYF.

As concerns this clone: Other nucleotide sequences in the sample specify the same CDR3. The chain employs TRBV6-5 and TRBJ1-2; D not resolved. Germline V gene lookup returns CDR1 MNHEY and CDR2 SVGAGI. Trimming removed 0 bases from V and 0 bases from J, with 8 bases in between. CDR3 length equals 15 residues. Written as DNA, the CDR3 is TGTGCCAGCAGTTACTCAGGGCTTGCTAACTATGGCTACACCTTC. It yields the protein CASSYSGLANYGYTF.

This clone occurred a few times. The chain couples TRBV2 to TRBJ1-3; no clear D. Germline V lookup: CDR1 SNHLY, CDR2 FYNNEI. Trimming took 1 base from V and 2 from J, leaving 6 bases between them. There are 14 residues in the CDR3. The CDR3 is CASSEGSAGNTIYF. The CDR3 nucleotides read TGTGCCAGCAGTGAAGGGTCGGCTGGAAACACCATATATTTT.

The CDR3 reads CASSTNRRDRDYEQYF. CDR3 DNA sequence: TGTGCCAGTAGTACTAATCGGCGGGACAGGGACTACGAGCAGTACTTC. The chain couples TRBV19 to TRBJ2-7; 9 bases match TRBD1. CDR3 size: 16 residues. J lost 3 bases, V lost 4 bases, and 10 bases had no gene match. Germline CDR1 LNHDA, CDR2 SQIVND (reference sequence).

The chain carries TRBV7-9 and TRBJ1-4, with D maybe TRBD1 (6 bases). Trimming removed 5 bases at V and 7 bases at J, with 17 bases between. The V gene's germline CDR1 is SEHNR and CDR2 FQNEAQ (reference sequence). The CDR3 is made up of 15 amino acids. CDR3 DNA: TGTGCCAGCAGCATTAGGACAGCCCGGGGTGAAAAACTGTTTTTT. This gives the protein CASSIRTARGEKLFF.